This note documents a single T cell receptor beta chain sequence. These data belong to a study of CD8 T cells in Susac syndrome. Random-hexamer reverse transcription was applied to about 0.45 to 1 ug RNA. Across 54 Vbeta and 13 Jbeta, TCR beta CDR3 was amplified with immunoSEQ multiplex PCR. TCRdb re-analysed the immunoSEQ multiplex PCR reads in MiXCR, keeping a single row per CDR3 protein. This table has 330,000 or so distinct CDR3 sequences, about 91% appearing once. The CDR3 spans 14 residues. Germline lookup yields CDR1 LNHDA and CDR2 SQIVND (reference sequence). The V and J ends lost 3 bases and 6 bases, in that order; junction bases with no gene match: 3. Negative isolation was used for CD8+ and CD4+ T cells, and FACS enrichment was applied to TEMRA cells.

The chain carries TRBV19 and TRBJ2-1, with 9 nucleotides matching TRBD1. The source is a human donor with multiple sclerosis. Sequenced material: CD8+ T cells from PBMCs. DNA of the CDR3: TGTGCCAGTAGTATCGGGACAGGGCTCAATGAGCAGTTCTTC. Residues: CASSIGTGLNEQFF.